These 18 T cell receptor beta chains share one sample of origin, sequenced in a study of blood T cells in healthy people across ages. Then a second PCR, running roughly 7 to 11 cycles, was carried out with a sample-barcoded 5' primer and a J-beta primer mix. TCRdb called the 5' RACE reads again in MiXCR, with one record for every CDR3 protein. The table shows some 890,000 distinct CDR3 sequences, with roughly 28% occurring only once. The data were also submitted as part of a second study, on T cells of mothers and their children.

Sequenced input: blood. These receptor sequences come from a woman aged 40 to 50 in good health.

This clonotype appeared once. A much bigger clone sits one base away, suggesting this may be a read error. This chain connects TRBV6-1 to TRBJ2-3; 8 nucleotides line up with TRBD2. The germline V gene encodes CDR1 MNHNS and CDR2 SASEGT. CDR3 size: 14 residues. The ends lost 4 bases at V and 8 bases at J; junction bases unmatched: 8. The CDR3 reads CASSGGLAGGTQYF. The CDR3 bases are TGTGCCAGCAGTGGAGGACTAGCTGGAGGTACGCAGTATTTT.

With regard to this clonotype: Germline is not matched at one junction end, which may reflect a read error. The chain recombines TRBV5-1 with TRBJ2-1; the match to TRBD2 covers 10 bases. CDR1 and CDR2 (germline): SGHRS, YFSETQ. This CDR3 comprises 15 residues. CDR3 protein: CVSSIERGGRNEQFF. The CDR3 DNA reads TGCGTCAGCAGCATAGAGCGGGGGGGCCGGAATGAGCAGTTCTTC.

A word on this clonotype: A read error may produce the germline difference seen at one junction end. V gene TRBV12-3 or TRBV12-4 combines with J gene TRBJ2-3; TRBD1 matches 8 bases. The CDR3 totals 14 residues. The CDR3 DNA is TGTGCCAGCAGTAGGACAGGGTTCCCCGATACGCGGTATTTT. It is translated as CASSRTGFPDTRYF.

This rearrangement joins TRBV29-1 to TRBJ1-2, with 8 nucleotides matching TRBD1. Germline CDR1 and CDR2: SQVTM and ANQGSEA. Germline trimming cut 4 bases from V and 9 bases from J; bases unmatched to any gene: 13. The CDR3 extends over 14 amino acids. The CDR3 here is CSVVFTGGKYSYTF. In nucleotides, the CDR3 is TGCAGCGTTGTATTCACAGGGGGGAAGTATAGCTACACCTTC. The full variable domain, completed using reference TRBV29-1 and TRBJ1-2, is SAVISQKPSRDICQRGTSLTIQCQVDSQVTMMFWYRQQPGQSLTLIATANQGSEATYESGFVIDKFPISRPNLTFSTLTVSNMSPEDSSIYLCSVVFTGGKYSYTFGSGTRLTVV.

This clonotype was detected many times. The genes are TRBV5-1 and TRBJ2-3, with TRBD2 matching 10 bases. Germline lookup yields CDR1 SGHRS and CDR2 YFSETQ. There are 16 residues in the CDR3. Trimming cost V 4 bases and J 3 bases; bases outside gene matches: 8. Written as DNA, the CDR3 is TGCGCCAGCAGCCCGGGGACTAGCGTAAGGACAGATACGCAGTATTTT. It is translated as CASSPGTSVRTDTQYF. Full variable domain (remainder filled in from reference TRBV5-1 and TRBJ2-3): KAGVTQTPRYLIKTRGQQVTLSCSPISGHRSVSWYQQTPGQGLQFLFEYFSETQRNKGNFPGRFSGRQFSNSRSEMNVSTLELGDSALYLCASSPGTSVRTDTQYFGPGTRLTVL.

This chain links TRBV6-5 with TRBJ1-1; D might be TRBD1 (5 bases). V gave up 10 bases and J gave up 2 bases, with 14 bases separating them. Germline V lookup: CDR1 MNHEY, CDR2 SVGAGI. This CDR3 comprises 13 residues. The CDR3 reads CATLDRINTEAFF. The DNA for the CDR3 is TGTGCCACCTTAGACAGAATCAACACTGAAGCTTTCTTT.

The chain recombines TRBV9 with TRBJ2-3; the match to TRBD2 covers 14 bases. Germline V gives CDR1 SGDLS, CDR2 YYNGEE. CDR3 length: 19 residues. Trimming took 4 bases from V and 2 from J; bases not matched to a gene: 12. CDR3 sequence reads: CASSQLGTSGGFNTDTQYF. The DNA for the CDR3 is TGTGCCAGCAGCCAACTCGGGACTAGCGGGGGCTTTAACACAGATACGCAGTATTTT.

This clonotype was counted ten times or more. The chain couples TRBV9 to TRBJ1-6; D may be TRBD1 (6 bases). This CDR3 region has 14 residues. V was shortened by 3 bases and J by 7 bases, with 11 bases between the two germline ends. Germline lookup yields CDR1 SGDLS and CDR2 YYNGEE. The CDR3 DNA reads as TGTGCCAGCAGCGCGGGACACGGGAATTCACCCCTCCACTTT. It is translated as CASSAGHGNSPLHF.

As to this clonotype: This may be a read error: a much more frequent sequence differs by one nucleotide. V is TRBV12-3 or TRBV12-4 and J is TRBJ2-5, with D tentatively TRBD1 or TRBD2 (6 bases each). The J call may be mistaken, given a closer DNA end match to TRBJ2-7. The CDR3 totals 16 residues. For the CDR3, the DNA is TGTGCCAGCAGTCTGGGGGGCAGGGGCCGTTCCTGCGAGCAGTACTTC. This gives the protein CASSLGGRGRSCEQYF.

This clonotype appeared many times. The rearrangement links TRBV11-1 to TRBJ2-5; 8 bases fit TRBD2. V lost 4 bases, J lost 4 bases, and 5 bases stayed unmatched. This CDR3 is 14 amino acids long. Germline CDR1 is SGHAT and CDR2 is FQDESV (reference sequence). The CDR3 DNA follows: TGTGCCAGCAGCTCCCGGGGACTAGTAGAGACCCAGTACTTC. It specifies CASSSRGLVETQYF.

This rearrangement joins TRBV9 to TRBJ1-2; 9 bases match TRBD1. CDR3 size: 16 residues. Germline CDR1 and CDR2: SGDLS and YYNGEE. Trimming at V came to 4 bases and at J to 3 bases, leaving 10 bases not matched to a gene. DNA of the CDR3: TGTGCCAGCAGCCCGAGGACAGGGGATGGGGACTATGGCTACACCTTC. Amino acids: CASSPRTGDGDYGYTF.

This clonotype was seen a handful of times. The chain couples TRBV9 to TRBJ2-1; D not resolved. CDR1 is SGDLS and CDR2 is YYNGEE in the germline V gene. With 3 bases removed from V and 7 bases from J, the gap between germline ends came to 11 bases. This CDR3 contains 13 residues. The CDR3 protein is CASSAPRRNEQFF. The CDR3 DNA reads TGTGCCAGCAGCGCTCCTCGTAGAAATGAGCAGTTCTTC.

This clonotype has ten or more counts. The V call is TRBV12-3 or TRBV12-4, the J call TRBJ1-2; 8 nucleotides match TRBD1. J lost 3 bases, V lost 6 bases, and 9 bases had no gene match. The CDR3 is 15 amino acids. The CDR3 is CASRSGTGVYYGYTF. In DNA form, the CDR3 reads TGTGCCAGCAGGAGCGGGACAGGAGTTTACTATGGCTACACCTTC.

CDR3 DNA: TGTGCCTGCCTTCGTCGGGGGGGGGCCTCTGAGCAGTTCTTC. Its protein is CACLRRGGASEQFF. The V call is TRBV30, the J call TRBJ2-1; 8 bases fit TRBD2. Trimming took 6 bases from V and 9 from J; bases not matched to a gene: 13. The CDR3 is 14 residues long. Germline V CDR1 and CDR2: GTSNPN, SVGIG (reference sequence).

This clonotype has a count of ten or more. The chain couples TRBV12-3 or TRBV12-4 to TRBJ1-2, with 8 nucleotides matching TRBD1. After removal of 3 bases from V and 7 bases from J, the junction contained 4 bases not matched to a gene. The CDR3 sequence is 13 residues long. This CDR3 is CASSFQGAIGYTF. Here the CDR3 DNA reads TGTGCCAGCAGTTTTCAGGGGGCTATTGGCTACACCTTC.

A remark on this clonotype: Possible read error: a much larger clone is one base away. The V gene is TRBV29-1, the J gene TRBJ2-5; D not certain. This CDR3 region has 11 residues. CDR1 and CDR2 from the germline V gene are SQVTM and ANQGSEA. V was trimmed by 6 bases and J by 11 bases, leaving 16 bases between them. The CDR3: CSVASYDGQYF. As DNA, the CDR3 is TGCAGCGTGGCCAGTTATGACGGGCAGTACTTC.

The chain employs TRBV30 and TRBJ1-2, with D unresolved. There are 11 residues in the CDR3. Looked up from germline, CDR1 is GTSNPN and CDR2 is SVGIG (reference sequence). Trimming cost V 0 bases and J 9 bases, with 8 bases left between them. The CDR3 sequence is CAWSVVSRYTF. The CDR3 region has the DNA TGTGCCTGGAGTGTAGTTAGTCGCTACACCTTC.

This chain links TRBV6-5 with TRBJ1-6; D uncertain. The CDR3 is 12 amino acids. Germline V gene data show CDR1 as MNHEY and CDR2 as SVGAGI. With 6 bases removed from V and 12 bases from J, the gap between germline ends came to 12 bases. The CDR3 DNA reads as TGTGCCAGCAGCTCCCTCGGAAAACCCCTCCACTTT. Its protein product is CASSSLGKPLHF.